Below, 32 T cell receptor beta chains from the same sample are listed, as sequenced in a study of PD-L1 blockade in urothelial cancer (dated 2017 in TCRdb). The library came from the immunoSEQ multiplex PCR assay. TCRdb holds this immuneACCESS table with in-frame rearrangements only. Some clones are missing; in checked studies, unresolved V genes explain under half, and the rest has no known cause. A total of tens of thousands of clones appear in this sample, roughly 90% of them only once. The top ten clones comprise around a tenth of the sample. The material was PBMCs, obtained around atezolizumab (anti-PD-L1) treatment. All receptors derive from a man in his sixties with urothelial cancer.

As concerns this clone: Mismatch with germline at one junction end may stem from a read error. V and J are TRBV11-2 and TRBJ1-6, with a possible D match to TRBD1 (5 bases). The CDR3 covers 15 residues. The V gene's germline CDR1 is SGHAT and CDR2 FQNNGV. The CDR3 DNA is TGTGCCAGCAGCTTAGGGGGAACAGGCCTTTCAACCCTCCACTTT. It is translated as CASSLGGTGLSTLHF.

This clone was seen a single time. V usage is TRBV19 and J usage is TRBJ1-5, with 11 nucleotides matching TRBD1. Per germline, CDR1 LNHDA and CDR2 SQIVND (reference sequence). The CDR3 has 17 amino acids. Trimming at V came to 3 bases and at J to 0 bases, leaving 4 bases not matched to a gene. CDR3 in DNA: TGTGCCAGTAGTATTGGGGACAGGGGGTATAGCAATCAGCCCCAGCATTTT. Translation gives CASSIGDRGYSNQPQHF.

V gene TRBV11-2 combines with J gene TRBJ2-3; D may be TRBD1 (5 bases). CDR3 size: 14 residues. The germline V and J ends were trimmed by 4 bases and 4 bases, with 12 bases remaining between them. CDR1 SGHAT and CDR2 FQNNGV come from the germline V gene. The DNA of the CDR3 is TGTGCCAGCAGCTCCAGGGTAGAAGCAGATACGCAGTATTTT. Protein sequence: CASSSRVEADTQYF.

The chain couples TRBV5-4 to TRBJ2-7; D not resolved. The germline V gene encodes CDR1 SGHNT and CDR2 YYREEE (reference sequence). V lost 0 bases to trimming and J lost 3 bases, with 4 bases between them. The CDR3 is 12 residues long. CDR3 bases: TGTGCCAGCAGCTTGGGCGGCTACGAGCAGTACTTC. Its translation is CASSLGGYEQYF.

The J gene is TRBJ1-6, the V gene TRBV29-1; TRBD1 agrees at 8 bases. With V trimmed by 6 bases and J by 13 bases, 14 bases remained unmatched. The CDR3 contains 14 residues. Germline V gene data show CDR1 as SQVTM and CDR2 as ANQGSEA. CDR3: CSVDRGFVRSPLHF. CDR3 in DNA: TGCAGCGTCGACAGGGGTTTTGTCCGGTCGCCCCTCCACTTT. The variable domain in full, with the rest retrieved from reference TRBV29-1 and TRBJ1-6, is SAVISQKPSRDICQRGTSLTIQCQVDSQVTMMFWYRQQPGQSLTLIATANQGSEATYESGFVIDKFPISRPNLTFSTLTVSNMSPEDSSIYLCSVDRGFVRSPLHFGNGTRLTVT.

V and J are TRBV7-9 and TRBJ2-5, with 9 bases matching TRBD2. Per the germline V gene, CDR1 is SEHNR and CDR2 is FQNEAQ (reference sequence). After removal of 2 bases from V and 4 bases from J, the junction contained 8 bases not matched to a gene. The CDR3 sequence is 16 residues long. The CDR3: CASSLSPTSGIETQYF. DNA of the CDR3: TGTGCCAGCAGCTTATCGCCGACTAGCGGTATAGAGACCCAGTACTTC.

This sequence joins TRBV9 and TRBJ1-1; D not certain. The CDR3 length is 13 residues. Trimming took 4 bases from V and 1 from J, leaving 8 bases between them. Germline V gene data show CDR1 as SGDLS and CDR2 as YYNGEE. The CDR3 is CASSPRGNTEAFF. For the CDR3, the DNA is TGTGCCAGCAGCCCCCGGGGGAACACTGAAGCTTTCTTT.

This chain links TRBV6-1 with TRBJ1-2; D is perhaps TRBD1 (5 bases). There are 14 residues in the CDR3. The germline gives CDR1 MNHNS, CDR2 SASEGT. V lost 6 bases, J lost 0 bases, and 11 bases lay in between. Here the CDR3 DNA reads TGTGCCAGCAGCCGACAGAATTCTAACTATGGCTACACCTTC. This gives the protein CASSRQNSNYGYTF.

The gene calls are TRBV28 and TRBJ1-4, with 7 bases that match TRBD1. The trim removed 4 bases at V and 5 bases at J, leaving 7 bases unmatched. The CDR3 loop spans 15 amino acids. Germline CDR1 reads MDHEN; CDR2 reads SYDVKM. CDR3 residues: CASSSPGTANEKLFF. CDR3 nucleotides: TGTGCCAGCAGTTCTCCCGGGACAGCGAATGAAAAACTGTTTTTT. Full variable domain (outside the CDR3, taken from reference TRBV28 and TRBJ1-4): DVKVTQSSRYLVKRTGEKVFLECVQDMDHENMFWYRQDPGLGLRLIYFSYDVKMKEKGDIPEGYSVSREKKERFSLILESASTNQTSMYLCASSSPGTANEKLFFGSGTQLSVL.

The chain combines TRBV5-1 with TRBJ2-1; 8 positions agree with TRBD2. The CDR3 spans 16 residues. Germline V gene lookup returns CDR1 SGHRS and CDR2 YFSETQ. Germline trimming cut 0 bases from V and 3 bases from J; bases unmatched to any gene: 5. The CDR3 is CASSLAAGGGYNEQFF. CDR3 DNA sequence: TGCGCCAGCAGCTTGGCGGCGGGGGGTGGCTACAATGAGCAGTTCTTC.

The gene calls are TRBV28 and TRBJ1-1; D remains unclear. CDR1 is MDHEN, CDR2 SYDVKM, per germline. V lost 7 bases to trimming and J lost 7 bases, with 19 bases between them. The CDR3 sequence is 14 residues long. Written as DNA, the CDR3 is TGTGCCAGCATCCCAAGTGGTGCCGTAGTTGAAGCTTTCTTT. As protein: CASIPSGAVVEAFF.

This chain joins TRBV9 and TRBJ1-3; TRBD1 matches 7 bases. Losses at the gene ends were 2 bases for V and 0 bases for J; bases not matched to a gene: 2. CDR1 is SGDLS and CDR2 is YYNGEE in the germline V gene. CDR3 size: 15 residues. The CDR3 protein is CASSVDRTSGNTIYF. The CDR3 DNA is TGTGCCAGCAGCGTGGACAGGACCTCTGGAAACACCATATATTTT.

CDR3 in amino acids: CASSRQGATYYGYTF. The CDR3, as DNA: TGTGCCAGCAGCCGACAGGGGGCTACCTATTATGGCTACACCTTC. The chain couples TRBV27 to TRBJ1-2, with TRBD1 matching over 10 bases. Germline V gene lookup returns CDR1 MNHEY and CDR2 SMNVEV (reference sequence). After removal of 6 bases from V and 5 bases from J, the junction contained 9 bases not matched to a gene. The CDR3 runs 15 residues.

The rearrangement uses TRBV14 and TRBJ2-2; 9 bases match TRBD2. This CDR3 has 16 residues. V shed 1 base, J shed 5 bases, and the junction held 5 bases outside the gene matches. The germline gives CDR1 SGHDN, CDR2 FVKESK. In nucleotides, the CDR3 is TGTGCCAGCAGCCAAGCTGGGACTAGCAGGACCGGGGAGCTGTTTTTT. Protein product: CASSQAGTSRTGELFF.

The chain uses TRBV7-8 and TRBJ2-7; D might be TRBD1 (6 bases). The CDR3 runs 16 residues. Trimming cost V 5 bases and J 0 bases, with 17 bases left between them. Germline V gives CDR1 SGHVS, CDR2 FQNEAQ. For the CDR3, the DNA is TGTGCCAGCAGCGTGGAGCGACAGGAGATCTCCTACGAGCAGTACTTC. Its translation: CASSVERQEISYEQYF.

This clone was counted a few times. This sequence joins TRBV6-5 and TRBJ1-1; perhaps TRBD1 as D (6 bases). Germline V gene data show CDR1 as MNHEY and CDR2 as SVGAGI. The CDR3 has 13 residues. The V end lost 6 bases, the J end lost 5 bases, and 13 bases lay between the germline ends. The CDR3 loop reads CASRTQGDTEAFF. In DNA form, the CDR3 reads TGTGCCAGCAGAACACAGGGTGATACTGAAGCTTTCTTT.

The chain has TRBV6-1 and TRBJ1-1; tentatively, D is TRBD1 (5 bases). The V gene lost 6 bases and the J gene lost 6 bases, with 14 bases spanning the gap. The germline V gene has CDR1 MNHNS and CDR2 SASEGT. The CDR3 runs to 13 residues. The CDR3 reads CASSITGIAEAFF. CDR3 DNA: TGTGCCAGCAGCATCACAGGAATCGCTGAAGCTTTCTTT.

The rearrangement links TRBV28 to TRBJ2-5, with 10 positions matching TRBD1. The CDR3 totals 15 residues. Germline loops: CDR1 MDHEN, CDR2 SYDVKM. The V gene end was trimmed by 4 bases and the J gene end by 5 bases; junction bases not matched to a gene: 7. CDR3 sequence reads: CASSSPGQGWETQYF. CDR3 DNA: TGTGCCAGCAGTTCACCGGGACAGGGGTGGGAGACCCAGTACTTC.

The CDR3 sequence: CASSPGLAGGPEETQYF. CDR3 nucleotide sequence: TGTGCCAGCAGCCCCGGACTAGCGGGGGGGCCGGAAGAGACCCAGTACTTC. The chain links TRBV5-4 to TRBJ2-5; 15 nucleotides agree with TRBD2. V shed 4 bases and J 3 bases; nucleotides not matched to a gene: 7. Germline CDR1 SGHNT, CDR2 YYREEE (reference sequence). The CDR3 has 17 residues.

J is TRBJ2-3 and V is TRBV11-2; 8 bases line up with TRBD2. The CDR3 covers 15 residues. J lost 2 bases, V lost 5 bases, and 6 bases had no gene match. Germline assignment: CDR1 SGHAT and CDR2 FQNNGV. The CDR3 is CASSILSGITDTQYF. The CDR3 DNA reads TGTGCCAGCAGCATCCTTAGCGGGATCACAGATACGCAGTATTTT. The variable domain in full, completed from reference TRBV11-2 and TRBJ2-3, reads EAGVAQSPRYKIIEKRQSVAFWCNPISGHATLYWYQQILGQGPKLLIQFQNNGVVDDSQLPKDRFSAERLKGVDSTLKIQPAKLEDSAVYLCASSILSGITDTQYFGPGTRLTVL.

The rearrangement uses TRBV6-1 and TRBJ2-7; D unresolved. The CDR3 length is 12 residues. CDR1 and CDR2 from the germline V gene are MNHNS and SASEGT. Trimming left V 5 bases short and J 0 bases short, with 5 bases between. CDR3 coding DNA: TGTGCCAGCAGTCCTAACTCCTACGAGCAGTACTTC. Protein: CASSPNSYEQYF.

V usage is TRBV14 and J usage is TRBJ2-7; D may be TRBD2 (6 bases). The V end was cut by 0 bases, the J end by 7 bases, with 16 bases between. The CDR3 is 15 residues long. The germline V gene has CDR1 SGHDN and CDR2 FVKESK. CDR3 region: CASSQDGTAGGEQYF. The CDR3 DNA reads as TGTGCCAGCAGCCAAGATGGGACGGCCGGGGGTGAGCAGTACTTC.

The chain joins TRBV7-8 to TRBJ2-6, with 7 positions matching TRBD1. CDR1 and CDR2 (germline): SGHVS, FQNEAQ. The CDR3 length is 17 residues. The ends lost 4 bases at V and 5 bases at J; junction bases unmatched: 11. CDR3 bases: TGTGCCAGCAGCTCGAACCACAGGGGCTTGAGGGCCAACGTCCTGACTTTC. Protein product: CASSSNHRGLRANVLTF.

The chain combines TRBV5-4 with TRBJ1-2, with 11 nucleotides matching TRBD1. CDR3 length: 17 residues. The germline gives CDR1 SGHNT, CDR2 YYREEE (reference sequence). J lost 1 base, V lost 0 bases, and 5 bases had no gene match. The CDR3 sequence: CASSLGAGTGGNYGYTF. DNA of the CDR3: TGTGCCAGCAGCTTGGGAGCCGGGACAGGGGGTAACTATGGCTACACCTTC.

The chain links TRBV28 to TRBJ1-2; 8 bases map to TRBD1. The germline V gene encodes CDR1 MDHEN and CDR2 SYDVKM. This CDR3 is built from 17 residues. V lost 4 bases and J lost 4; bases outside the gene matches: 14. This CDR3 reads CASSSSQGAGGIYGYTF. In DNA, the CDR3 is TGTGCCAGCAGTTCTAGCCAAGGGGCAGGGGGCATCTATGGCTACACCTTC.

The genes are TRBV11-2 and TRBJ2-5, with D unclear. The CDR3 extends over 13 amino acids. Trimming took off 4 bases at V and 3 bases at J, with 9 bases between the two ends. Germline V gives CDR1 SGHAT, CDR2 FQNNGV. The CDR3 bases are TGTGCCAGCAGCTGGAGTTCGGAAGAGACCCAGTACTTC. Translated: CASSWSSEETQYF.

The table lists this clone with a count of one. The chain is built from TRBV7-9 and TRBJ2-7, with TRBD1 matching over 9 bases. The CDR3 is made up of 15 amino acids. CDR1 is SEHNR, CDR2 FQNEAQ, per germline (reference sequence). V was pared by 6 bases and J by 5 bases, with 11 bases of the junction left unmatched. CDR3 DNA sequence: TGTGCCAGCAGTGATCTTGGGACAGGGCAACACGAGCAGTACTTC. Translation: CASSDLGTGQHEQYF. The variable domain in full, completed from reference TRBV7-9 and TRBJ2-7, reads DTGVSQNPRHKITKRGQNVTFRCDPISEHNRLYWYRQTLGQGPEFLTYFQNEAQLEKSRLLSDRFSAERPKGSFSTLEIQRTEQGDSAMYLCASSDLGTGQHEQYFGPGTRLTVT.

The CDR3 DNA reads TGCGCCAGCAGCTTGGATGGGGGAGGGCGTCAAGAGCAGTACTTC. Its translation: CASSLDGGGRQEQYF. This rearrangement joins TRBV5-1 to TRBJ2-7, with TRBD2 matching 7 bases. After removal of 0 bases from V and 7 bases from J, the junction contained 10 bases not matched to a gene. There are 15 residues in the CDR3. CDR1 and CDR2 from the germline V gene are SGHRS and YFSETQ.

This rearrangement joins TRBV7-2 to TRBJ2-7; TRBD2 matches 10 bases. The CDR3 length is 14 residues. The trim removed 5 bases at V and 7 bases at J, leaving 8 bases unmatched. CDR1 is SGHTA and CDR2 is FQGNSA in the germline V gene. The CDR3: CASSRVAGGDEQYF. CDR3 sequence (DNA): TGTGCCAGCAGCCGTGTAGCGGGGGGCGATGAGCAGTACTTC.

The V and J genes are TRBV28 and TRBJ1-2, with D tentatively TRBD1 (6 bases). This CDR3 comprises 15 residues. The germline CDR1 and CDR2 sequences are MDHEN and SYDVKM. V lost 5 bases and J 2 bases, leaving 15 bases between the germline ends. The CDR3 DNA is TGTGCCAGCAGTGATACAGGGCTTGGGAACTATGGCTACACCTTC. It translates to CASSDTGLGNYGYTF.

The sample holds one count of this clone. The V call is TRBV11-2, the J call TRBJ1-1; TRBD1 is a possible D gene (5 bases). CDR3 length: 13 residues. CDR1 is SGHAT, CDR2 FQNNGV, per germline. V shed 7 bases and J shed 3 bases, with 12 bases lying between them. Here the CDR3 DNA reads TGTGCCAGCACCAGGGTTGGGGACACTGAAGCTTTCTTT. Protein: CASTRVGDTEAFF.

V and J are TRBV4-2 and TRBJ2-1, with TRBD2 matching 8 bases. CDR1 and CDR2 from the germline V gene are LGHNA and YNFKEQ. The CDR3 is made up of 16 amino acids. V was pared by 0 bases and J by 10 bases, with 11 bases of the junction left unmatched. For the CDR3, the DNA is TGTGCCAGCAGCCAAGAATTTGGGACTAGGGGAGGCGAGCAGTTCTTC. It is translated as CASSQEFGTRGGEQFF.